This T cell receptor beta chain was captured in a study of blood T cell repertoires in COVID-19. Study in general: Samples came from the United States, Italy and Spain, spanning acute and convalescent COVID-19.

This clone occurred a few times. V was cut by 3 bases and J by 8 bases, with 21 bases left in between. CDR3 length: 16 residues. The V gene's germline CDR1 is SGHNT and CDR2 YYREEE (reference sequence). The assay was immunoSEQ multiplex PCR, and TCRdb's table has in-frame clones only and misses some. The sample consists of 60,000 to 75,000 clones, approximately 91% of them appearing once. The receptor comes from a human donor in a cohort sampled during active COVID-19. The genes are TRBV5-4 and TRBJ1-3, with D possibly TRBD1 on 5 matching bases. Sequencing was performed on peripheral blood. CDR3 sequence: CASSSGANRGGDTIYF. The CDR3 nucleotides read TGTGCCAGCAGCTCAGGTGCTAACCGGGGCGGGGACACCATATATTTT.